The TCR beta chain under discussion was sequenced for a study of T cell changes during pregnancy in multiple sclerosis. The method was immunoSEQ multiplex PCR; TCRdb's version includes in-frame clones alone and lacks a portion of them. Of roughly 40,000 clones detected, about 91% appear once; the ten largest clones hold roughly 7.7%. The CDR3 totals 13 residues. The V end lost 4 bases, the J end lost 7 bases, and 12 bases lay between the germline ends. The V gene's germline CDR1 is SEHNR and CDR2 FQNEAQ (reference sequence). Here the sequenced sample was CD8+ T cells from peripheral blood mononuclear cells, taken before pregnancy. The chain joins TRBV7-9 to TRBJ2-3, with D uncertain. The clonotype was recovered from a female donor with multiple sclerosis, enrolled in a pregnancy study. CDR3 coding DNA: TGTGCCAGCAGCTCCACATTGGCCAATACGCAGTATTTT. Its protein is CASSSTLANTQYF.